This record looks at one T cell receptor (beta chain) sequence and its context. These data come from a study of blood T cell repertoires in COVID-19. Authors' analysis steps: The authors estimated nucleated cell counts from reference gene primer amplification. Profiling relied on immunoSEQ multiplex PCR, and the TCRdb table lists in-frame clones only, not all of them. That table furnishes V, J and clone size, whereas the DNA furnished D and trimming. This sample yields about 200,000 clones, of which 65% to 90% are seen a single time; nearly 4.5% belongs to the top ten. The sequence derives from a man aged 50-59 years with acute or convalescent COVID-19. Specimen: peripheral blood.

As DNA, the CDR3 is TGTGCCAGCAGCCAATCACTAGCGGGGGCAGATACGCAGTATTTT. Translated: CASSQSLAGADTQYF. V and J are TRBV3-1 (or the pseudogene TRBV3-2) and TRBJ2-3, with TRBD2 identical over 11 bases. This CDR3 is 15 amino acids long. Trimming at V came to 2 bases and at J to 4 bases, leaving 2 bases not matched to a gene. Germline V CDR1 and CDR2: LGHDT, YNNKEL (reference sequence).